The present T cell receptor beta chain was sequenced within a study of beta chain features in type 1 diabetes. Study findings and constraints: An over-representation of cells with high TCR expression could result from cDNA sequencing.

The whole isolated RNA underwent reverse transcription, so sequencing captured expressed TCRB transcripts. The data were produced by immunoSEQ multiplex PCR, yet TCRdb's version contains in-frame clones alone and is incomplete. The data contain hundreds of thousands of clones, approximately 31% of them singletons. On this clone: Antigen: not known.

V lost 0 bases and J lost 8, with 10 bases in between. The CDR3 is made up of 14 amino acids. CDR1 and CDR2 (germline): ENHRY, SYGVKD. The origin of this receptor is a man between 18 and 35 years old in good health. This chain joins TRBV10-3 and TRBJ1-4; D remains unclear. Source material: naive CD4+ T cells from blood. CDR3 protein: CAISESNGPEKLFF. The CDR3 DNA sequence: TGTGCCATCAGTGAGTCGAACGGACCAGAAAAACTGTTTTTT.